This T cell receptor (beta chain) appears in the sequencing data of a study of CD8+ T cells in alopecia areata (dated by TCRdb to 2016 to 2019). Background for the entire study: Skin from C3H/HeJ donors aged about 6-13 months with spontaneous alopecia was grafted onto female C3H/HeJ recipients aged roughly 6-11 weeks. RNA was obtained with the PAXgene miRNA kit for fixed scalp, the miRNeasy kit for PBMCs, and the RNeasy kit for mouse skin. TCRbeta CDR3 regions were amplified by immunoSEQ multiplex PCR using 35 Vbeta forward and 13 Jbeta reverse primers. Clonality in the scalp was compared among normal scalp (n=4), patchy alopecia areata scalp (n=8), and alopecia totalis/universalis scalp (n=8). In both human patients and the C3H/HeJ mouse model, the study applied high-throughput TCRbeta sequencing to look at T cell clonal expansion in alopecia areata. On the human side, TCRbeta sequencing was run on scalp tissue and on sorted CD4+ and CD8+ peripheral blood T cells from healthy controls and from alopecia areata patients with either patchy or totalis/universalis disease.

In this sample, this clone turned up many times. This receptor's antigen is unknown. The receptor originates from a mouse, and its gene names and germline sequences are accordingly murine. The sequence runs out 4 residues before the end of the CDR3; the remainder is reconstructed from the germline J gene. CDR1 and CDR2 are read off the germline V gene as SGHSA and FRNQAP. Trimmed from V: 2 bases; trimmed from J: 0 bases; junction bases lacking a gene match: 1. The CDR3, from cysteine to phenylalanine, totals 15 residues. The DNA shown is the part of the CDR3 that was read: 33 bases, in frame from base 1. Findings and caveats that apply to the study as a whole: Scalp TCR repertoire analysis is complicated because resident alphabeta T cells in normal human skin are also sequenced, whereas mouse skin is dominated by gammadelta T cells. Compared with normal scalp, lesional scalp had higher clonality and more expanded CD8+ clones, particularly in alopecia totalis/universalis, a pattern that suggests antigenic drive. Compared with mice, TCR sequences shared between patients were less clear, possibly partly because of HLA diversity across the patient population.

Library generation was performed with the immunoSEQ multiplex PCR assay. To provide template for TCR sequencing, every sample had RNA extracted and reverse transcribed into cDNA. SuperScript III was used to make first-strand cDNA, primed with a 2:1 mix of oligo-dT and random hexamers. A synthetic immune receptor repertoire was used to assess amplification bias, and residual bias was removed computationally. Sequencing of the libraries was done on Illumina HiSeq using 60 bp reads that spanned the CDR3 and were read from J toward V. The study's processing was this. Raw reads were preprocessed to remove errors, and CDR3 was defined by IMGT conventions from the conserved cysteine to phenylalanine. Clonality was computed by normalizing Shannon entropy by log2 of the number of productive unique TCRs and subtracting the result from 1. Whether scalp clones were CD4 or CD8 was inferred by matching scalp TCRbeta sequences against CD4 and CD8 repertoires sorted from blood. TCRdb stores this immuneACCESS table with in-frame sequences only. Part of the clones is absent; in the studies checked, under half of the shortfall reflects unresolved V genes, and no reason is known for the rest. V and J calls plus clone size are reproduced from that table; the DNA served to infer D and trimming. This sample was tabulated with about 1,800 clones, among which there are no singletons. Roughly 52% of the sample lies in the top ten.

The rearranged chain carries TRBV16 and TRBJ2-3; 8 central bases correspond to TRBD1. Sequences were obtained from lesional skin. The TCR sequence derives from a C3H/HeJ mouse with alopecia areata. The MHC haplotype found in this strain is H2-k. The CDR3 bases that were read are TGTGCAAGCAGCTTACAGGGGGCTAGTGCAGAA. It translates as CASSLQGASAE. The CDR3, in full, reads CASSLQGASAETLYF.